This paragraph reports one T cell receptor beta chain. Clones were read by immunoSEQ multiplex PCR, and TCRdb kept only the in-frame ones, dropping some. In the table there are under 150,000 clones, 70% to 90% of which are singletons. V shed 2 bases and J shed 9 bases, with 13 bases lying between them. The CDR3 is made up of 13 amino acids. The germline CDR1 and CDR2 sequences are SNHLY and FYNNEI. The sample comes from a study of blood T cell repertoires in COVID-19. The sequencing input was peripheral blood. V and J are TRBV2 and TRBJ1-2, with D unclear. This TCR derives from a woman aged 45-59 years with acute or convalescent COVID-19. The CDR3 DNA is TGTGCCAGCAGTGAATTGGCGACTGGTCGCTACACCTTC. Translation gives CASSELATGRYTF. The entire variable domain, with the rest obtained from reference TRBV2 and TRBJ1-2, is as follows: EPEVTQTPSHQVTQMGQEVILRCVPISNHLYFYWYRQILGQKVEFLVSFYNNEISEKSEIFDDQFSVERPDGSNFTLKIRSTKLEDSAMYFCASSELATGRYTFGSGTRLTVV.